This TCR beta chain comes out of a study of blood T cell repertoires in COVID-19. The wider study: COVID-19 samples, acute and convalescent, were from the United States, Italy and Spain. Sample material is recorded as cDNA or gDNA derived from T cells, B-cell-depleted T cells, or PBMCs.

In the original processing: Nucleated cell counts were estimated from reference gene primer amplification. Generated by immunoSEQ multiplex PCR, the TCRdb table keeps only in-frame clones and is missing some. V and J calls and clone size are copied from that table; D and trimming were computed from the DNA. There are 95,000 to 120,000 clones in the sample; about 85% occur only once, and 4% to 4.5% lies in the top ten. The germline CDR1 and CDR2 sequences are SSHAT and FNYEAQ (reference sequence). The CDR3 extends over 16 amino acids. Trimming removed 4 bases from V and 8 bases from J, with 18 bases in between.

The TCR sequence derives from a woman in her 70s with acute or convalescent COVID-19. The material sequenced was peripheral blood. The chain has TRBV7-7 and TRBJ1-6; a possible D gene is TRBD1 (5 bases). The CDR3 bases are TGTGCCAGCAGCTGTTTCAGGGTATTTTGTCATTCACCCCTCCACTTT. Translating gives CASSCFRVFCHSPLHF.